The 17 T cell receptor beta chains given below trace back to one sample, sequenced in a study of blood T cells in healthy people across ages. A second PCR of about 6 to 12 cycles used a sample-barcoded 5' primer and a J-beta primer mix. Each CDR3 protein is one row after TCRdb ran MiXCR on the 5' RACE reads. The sample contains 800,000 to 1,000,000 distinct CDR3 sequences, roughly 50% of which appear only once. The sample comprised blood. These receptor sequences come from a man younger than 40 in good health.

Here the CDR3 reads CSARDQLAPWTQYF. Here the CDR3 DNA reads TGCAGTGCTAGAGATCAGCTAGCCCCATGGACCCAGTACTTC. This chain connects TRBV20-1 to TRBJ2-5; TRBD2 is a possible D gene (5 bases). In germline, CDR1 is DFQATT, CDR2 SNEGSKA (reference sequence). The CDR3 is 14 residues long. Trimming took off 0 bases at V and 7 bases at J, with 15 bases between the two ends.

This clonotype was counted a few times. The DNA for the CDR3 is TGTGCCAGCAGCCACGGACAGACCACAGATACGCAGTATTTT. It is translated as CASSHGQTTDTQYF. This sequence joins TRBV6-5 and TRBJ2-3, with D tentatively TRBD1 (6 bases). V lost 6 bases, J lost 2 bases, and 12 bases lay in between. This CDR3 comprises 14 residues. Germline loops: CDR1 MNHEY, CDR2 SVGAGI.

For this clonotype: Its ends do not fully match the called genes, so a read error is possible. The chain combines TRBV7-2 with TRBJ2-5, with no clear D. Germline assignment: CDR1 SGHTA and CDR2 FQGNSA. The CDR3 covers 12 residues. The CDR3 here is CAGSLAPREQYF. The CDR3 nucleotides are TGTGCCGGCAGCTTAGCTCCACGAGAGCAGTACTTC. Based on the CDR3 plus reference TRBV7-2 and TRBJ2-5, the full variable domain is GAGVSQSPSNKVTEKGKDVELRCDPISGHTALYWYRQSLGQGLEFLIYFQGNSAPDKSGLPSDRFSAERTGGSVSTLTIQRTQQEDSAVYLCAGSLAPREQYFGPGTRLLVL.

This clonotype came up a few times. The rearrangement uses TRBV5-1 and TRBJ1-2; D is unclear. CDR1 and CDR2 from the germline V gene are SGHRS and YFSETQ. V was pared by 4 bases and J by 3 bases, with 13 bases between. The CDR3 is made up of 14 amino acids. The chain's CDR3 is CASSELAADYGYTF. The CDR3 DNA reads as TGCGCCAGCAGCGAGCTGGCAGCGGACTATGGCTACACCTTC.

The chain recombines TRBV4-2 with TRBJ1-1, with D unclear. The CDR3 length is 14 residues. The germline V gene encodes CDR1 LGHNA and CDR2 YNFKEQ. Trimming took 2 bases from V and 4 from J, leaving 11 bases between them. The CDR3 here is CASSQLLDGTEAFF. CDR3 in DNA: TGTGCCAGCAGCCAACTTCTGGACGGCACTGAAGCTTTCTTT.

The V call is TRBV18, the J call TRBJ2-1; unclear D gene. Per germline, CDR1 KGHSH and CDR2 LQKENI. Trimming shortened V by 8 bases and J by 2 bases, and 7 bases separated the two germline ends. The CDR3 covers 12 residues. In DNA, the CDR3 is TGTGCCAGCGCCAGTACCTACAATGAGCAGTTCTTC. Translating gives CASASTYNEQFF.

This clonotype was recorded at least ten times. J is TRBJ2-5 and V is TRBV28; TRBD1 agrees at 9 bases. The CDR3 covers 13 residues. Looked up from germline, CDR1 is MDHEN and CDR2 is SYDVKM. V shed 6 bases and J 4 bases; nucleotides not matched to a gene: 3. The CDR3 loop is CASRRTGAETQYF. In nucleotides, the CDR3 is TGTGCCAGCAGAAGGACAGGGGCAGAGACCCAGTACTTC.

The rearrangement links TRBV12-3 or TRBV12-4 to TRBJ2-7; TRBD2 matches 7 bases. The CDR3 runs 14 residues. The V and J ends lost 6 bases and 3 bases, in that order; junction bases with no gene match: 8. The CDR3 here is CASRSSLADYEQYF. The CDR3 DNA follows: TGTGCCAGCAGGTCCTCTCTAGCGGACTACGAGCAGTACTTC.

The chain employs TRBV20-1 and TRBJ1-6; D is unresolved. Germline CDR1 DFQATT, CDR2 SNEGSKA (reference sequence). CDR3 length equals 10 residues. The V and J ends lost 3 bases and 14 bases respectively, with 8 bases between them. The CDR3 region is CSASERSLHF. DNA for the CDR3: TGCAGTGCTAGTGAGAGATCCCTCCACTTT.

V usage is TRBV7-9 and J usage is TRBJ1-2; D may be TRBD1 (5 bases). CDR3 length: 13 amino acids. The V gene's germline CDR1 is SEHNR and CDR2 FQNEAQ (reference sequence). The V end was cut by 5 bases, the J end by 4 bases, with 11 bases between. In nucleotides, the CDR3 is TGTGCCAGCAGCCAGGGACTATCCTATGGCTACACCTTC. As protein: CASSQGLSYGYTF.

The V and J genes are TRBV12-3 or TRBV12-4 and TRBJ2-1; 7 nucleotides match TRBD2. This CDR3 contains 15 residues. V shed 6 bases and J 4 bases; nucleotides not matched to a gene: 9. This CDR3 reads CASSPGSGVYNEQFF. DNA for the CDR3: TGTGCCAGCAGCCCCGGGAGCGGGGTTTACAATGAGCAGTTCTTC.

The genes are TRBV2 and TRBJ2-3; D ambiguous. In germline, CDR1 is SNHLY, CDR2 FYNNEI. The length of the CDR3 is 14 residues. V lost 4 bases and J 0 bases, leaving 8 bases between the germline ends. The CDR3, as DNA: TGTGCCAGCAGTGCCAGCCCGAGCACAGATACGCAGTATTTT. Amino acids: CASSASPSTDTQYF.

This chain connects TRBV20-1 to TRBJ2-7, with a possible D match to TRBD1 (7 bases). The V end lost 3 bases, the J end lost 3 bases, and 15 bases lay between the germline ends. The CDR3 runs 14 residues. Looked up from germline, CDR1 is DFQATT and CDR2 is SNEGSKA (reference sequence). This CDR3 reads CSARREGGIYEQYF. CDR3 DNA sequence: TGCAGTGCTAGGCGGGAAGGGGGCATCTACGAGCAGTACTTC.

This clonotype occurred once. This chain connects TRBV14 to TRBJ2-2; D might be TRBD1 (6 bases). V dropped 4 bases and J dropped 2 bases, with 14 bases sitting between them. Germline-derived CDR1 and CDR2 are SGHDN and FVKESK. The CDR3 runs to 16 residues. The CDR3: CASSPTQGINTGELFF. The DNA for the CDR3 is TGTGCCAGCAGCCCTACCCAGGGGATAAACACCGGGGAGCTGTTTTTT.

V gene TRBV2 combines with J gene TRBJ2-1; TRBD2 matches at 10 bases. The CDR3 length is 18 residues. Losses at the gene ends were 7 bases for V and 0 bases for J; bases not matched to a gene: 12. The germline gives CDR1 SNHLY, CDR2 FYNNEI. CDR3 protein: CASIMASGGPSSYNEQFF. The CDR3 coding sequence is TGTGCCAGCATAATGGCTAGCGGGGGCCCGAGCTCCTACAATGAGCAGTTCTTC.

The genes are TRBV7-9 and TRBJ1-2, with D maybe TRBD1 (6 bases). The CDR3 is made up of 14 amino acids. Germline V gene sequence: CDR1 SEHNR, CDR2 FQNEAQ (reference sequence). Trimming removed 0 bases from V and 4 bases from J, with 9 bases in between. This CDR3 reads CASSLAAGAYGYTF. The CDR3 DNA follows: TGTGCCAGCAGCTTAGCGGCAGGGGCCTATGGCTACACCTTC.

This chain links TRBV20-1 with TRBJ1-5, with 8 bases fitting TRBD1. The CDR3 length is 13 residues. Trimming removed 5 bases from V and 7 bases from J; junction bases left unmatched: 7. Germline CDR1 reads DFQATT; CDR2 reads SNEGSKA (reference sequence). This chain's CDR3 is CSAPDRGGQPQHF. CDR3 nucleotides: TGCAGTGCTCCTGACAGGGGCGGGCAGCCCCAGCATTTT.